This T cell receptor beta chain emerged from a study of blood T cells in healthy people across ages (dated by TCRdb to the mid-2010s). For context, the study as a whole: In model experiments, roughly one uniquely barcoded TCR beta cDNA molecule per two T cells was captured by template switching. Using deep sequencing normalized with unique cDNA molecular identifiers, the study measured how TCR beta repertoire diversity changes with age. The donors were divided into four age groups: young (average roughly 15 years), middle-aged (about 41), aged (approximately 59) and long-lived (around 87). For two donors (one aged 18 to 29 and one aged 80 or older), the study analyzed two additional independent replicas of 1 million unique cDNA reads from the same blood draw.

What the work shows at the level of the full study, not this receptor alone: Estimates of total diversity based on one million sequenced T cells were considered lower bounds and underestimates. There was a strong correlation between observed TCR beta diversity and the percentage of naive T cells measured by flow cytometry. Because the CMV infection status of the donors was unknown, age-related changes in expanded clonotypes may potentially have been confounded. The long-lived group showed more naive CD4+ T cells, fewer expanded clones and increased TCR diversity than the aged group, suggesting age selection. Observed TCR beta diversity per million T cells fell roughly linearly with age, and a significant reduction was already apparent by age about 38. Because profiling used bulk unsorted PBMCs, naive and antigen-experienced compartments could not be compared conclusively.

In the case of this clonotype: The target of this receptor is not known. One base away there is no much larger clone; base qualities are not given.

The CDR3 contains 13 residues, cysteine and phenylalanine counted. Only the CDR3 part of the read is kept: 39 bases, read in frame from the first base. The junction shows trimming of 4 bases on V and 8 bases on J, plus 14 bases between the germline ends. Reading the germline V gene gives CDR1 SGHTA and CDR2 FQGNSA. The library was made by 5' RACE. Sequencing used an Illumina HiSeq 2500. The second PCR ran for about 6 to 11 cycles and used a J-beta primer mix along with a sample-barcoded 5' primer. A template-switch 5' adaptor carrying 12 random nucleotides introduced a unique molecular identifier onto each TCR beta cDNA molecule. Each sample yielded at least 2.5 million CDR3-containing paired-end reads. First-strand cDNA was synthesized from all RNA with the Mint cDNA synthesis kit, primed by a TRBC-specific oligonucleotide. All cDNA was treated with uracil-DNA glycosylase and then went through a first 18-cycle PCR with the universal primers M1SS and BC2_uni_R. The authors processed their data as follows. For normalization, 1 million high-quality reads were randomly selected from each sample, with every read carrying a distinct molecular identifier. Reads sharing molecular identifiers were discarded rather than binned into consensus sequences. MiTCR, set to a Q25 quality threshold and the strictest error-elimination algorithm, was used for CDR3 identification, clonotype clustering and error correction. A nonparametric unseen species model using Euler transformation provided a lower-bound estimate of total TCR beta diversity. TCRdb applied fastp at Q25 and MiXCR to the public reads, then kept only in-frame beta chains. Entries are consolidated by CDR3 protein sequence, retaining the most common genes and DNA. Clone size and V and J calls follow TCRdb, not the original study. The sample data list nearly 800,000 distinct CDR3 sequences, and 20% to 25% of these were observed just once. The ten largest clones capture under 4.5% of the sample.

Donors were roughly 40 systemically healthy Caucasian individuals from Russia aged 6 to 90 years. Each donor gave roughly 9 milliliters of peripheral blood, drawn into EDTA-treated Vacutainer tubes. Ficoll-Paque density-gradient centrifugation was used to isolate PBMCs, with at least 6.5 million per sample. Total RNA, at least 6 micrograms per sample, was extracted from PBMCs with Trizol reagent. For every donor, flow cytometry on a PBMC aliquot measured the percentage of naive CD45RAhigh/CD27high T cells. This sample also appeared in a second study, on T cells of mothers and their children. The second paper further reports: Nine systemically healthy Caucasian individuals served as donors, namely three mothers together with their six children. cDNA synthesis consumed the entire amount of extracted RNA, loaded at around 1.5 ug RNA in each 15 ul reaction. In the second PCR, the M1S primer introduced both the sample barcodes and 2-4 random nucleotides. Over 8 million TCR beta CDR3 reads came from each mother, compared with around 3 million reads from each child. Thymic selection shapes the output of TCR recombination in a similar way in related and unrelated pairs, and inherited differences have a minor effect. Normalized repertoire overlap was always found to be slightly, but never significantly, higher in related mother-child pairs than in unrelated mother-child pairs. No persistent microchimeric T cell clones were found, with a detection sensitivity of roughly 99 clones per million clonotypes. Deep NGS was used in the study to compare the TCR beta repertoires of mothers and children and to look for features that separate related mother-child pairs from unrelated individuals. Mothers averaged about 40 +/- 4 years of age and children averaged around 10 +/- 4 years. After adapter ligation with NEBNext reagents, the libraries were sequenced on Illumina HiSeq 2000 with 100+100 nt paired-end reads. To prevent cross-contamination, the mother and child libraries were prepared one month apart and sequenced in separate runs. Between about 500,000 and 2,300,000 distinct TCR beta clonotypes were identified per donor. Naive TCR beta clonotypes were estimated from low-frequency clonotypes matched to each donor's FACS-determined naive share, without sorting.

Sequenced input: blood. The V gene is TRBV7-2 and the J gene is TRBJ1-2; a tentative D match to TRBD1 spans 5 bases. The TCR sequence derives from a boy between 10 and 17 years old in good health. The nucleotide sequence reads as follows: TGTGCCAGCAGCTGGCAGGGCACGGTAGGCTACACCTTC. Its translation reads: CASSWQGTVGYTF.